This paragraph covers one TCR beta chain sequence. These data are taken from a study of CD4+ T cells in melanoma. The V end was cut by 1 base, the J end by 14 bases, with 6 bases between. Per germline, CDR1 MNHNS and CDR2 SASEGT. CDR3 length: 11 residues. Repertoires were generated with immunoSEQ multiplex PCR, while TCRdb's copy carries only in-frame clones and drops some. The table records more than 20,000 clones, about three quarters of them present only once. The clonotype originates from a human donor with melanoma. This chain uses TRBV6-1 with TRBJ1-6, with D uncertain. DNA of the CDR3: TGTGCCAGCAGTGAAGGACCGTCCCTCCACTTT. This translates into CASSEGPSLHF.